This T cell receptor (beta chain) was found in a study of T cell repertoires in cytomegalovirus infection. TCRdb itself ran the reads through MiXCR, one entry per CDR3 protein. The table includes about 260,000 distinct CDR3 sequences, about an eighth detected once. J was trimmed by 0 bases and V by 2 bases; bases with no gene match: 3. The germline gives CDR1 SGHAT, CDR2 FQNNGV. The CDR3 has 15 amino acids. Sequencing input: PBMCs. This sequence joins TRBV11-2 and TRBJ2-5; 7 nucleotides match TRBD2. The source is a human donor in good health (CMV status not recorded). Some clones in this sample may be carry-over from other donors' samples. The CDR3 DNA reads TGTGCCAGCAGCTTATTAGCGGGTTACCAAGAGACCCAGTACTTC. It specifies CASSLLAGYQETQYF.